Listed here are 30 T cell receptor beta chains from one sample, sequenced in a study of OX40 agonist ivuxolimab in advanced cancers. Profiled with immunoSEQ multiplex PCR; TCRdb holds only in-frame clones, not every one. Here the sample spans roughly 62,000 clones, over 80% being singletons. This specimen was CD4+ or CD8+ T cells sorted from blood, taken in a trial of the OX40 agonist ivuxolimab. Receptors were obtained from an adult with an advanced solid tumor such as melanoma, head and neck, liver or kidney cancer.

The V gene is TRBV6-6, the J gene TRBJ1-5; 10 bases agree with TRBD1. V lost 6 bases to trimming and J lost 5 bases; unmatched junction nucleotides: 10. Germline loops: CDR1 MNHNY, CDR2 SVGAGI (reference sequence). CDR3 length: 16 residues. This CDR3 reads CASSPRTGGLDQPQHF. The CDR3 DNA sequence: TGTGCCAGCAGCCCCCGGACAGGGGGACTTGATCAGCCCCAGCATTTT.

In its sample, this clone was seen once. V usage is TRBV11-2 and J usage is TRBJ2-3, with unresolved D. V gave up 2 bases and J gave up 0 bases, with 15 bases separating them. The CDR3 consists of 17 residues. The germline CDR1 and CDR2 sequences are SGHAT and FQNNGV. CDR3 sequence (DNA): TGTGCCAGCAGCTTAAGGGCGGTTCAATCCAGCACAGATACGCAGTATTTT. It encodes CASSLRAVQSSTDTQYF.

This chain joins TRBV10-3 and TRBJ2-7; D assignment may be TRBD1 or TRBD2 (5 bases each). This CDR3 has 11 residues. Germline CDR1 reads ENHRY; CDR2 reads SYGVKD. V lost 2 bases and J lost 6, with 5 bases in between. The CDR3 spells CAISEGTEQYF. The CDR3 nucleotides are TGTGCCATCAGTGAGGGGACCGAGCAGTACTTC.

V usage is TRBV6-6 and J usage is TRBJ1-1; the match to TRBD1 covers 7 bases. This CDR3 is built from 14 residues. V lost 5 bases, J lost 3 bases, and 6 bases stayed unmatched. Germline V gene sequence: CDR1 MNHNY, CDR2 SVGAGI (reference sequence). The CDR3 is CASSNDREDTEAFF. The CDR3 region has the DNA TGTGCCAGCAGTAATGACAGGGAGGACACTGAAGCTTTCTTT.

V usage is TRBV7-8 and J usage is TRBJ2-3; D not certain. Between the trimmed V and J ends, which lost 4 bases and 0 bases, there was a span of 8 bases. This CDR3 spans 14 amino acids. CDR1 and CDR2 (germline): SGHVS, FQNEAQ. CDR3 amino acids: CASSSHASTDTQYF. CDR3 bases: TGTGCCAGCAGCTCCCACGCTAGCACAGATACGCAGTATTTT.

The genes are TRBV7-9 and TRBJ1-2; D is possibly TRBD1 (5 bases). Between the trimmed V and J ends, which lost 1 base and 6 bases, there was a span of 15 bases. The germline V gene has CDR1 SEHNR and CDR2 FQNEAQ (reference sequence). The CDR3 consists of 15 residues. This CDR3 is CASSLVGHLFDGYTF. Here the CDR3 DNA reads TGTGCCAGCAGCTTAGTTGGACACCTATTTGATGGCTACACCTTC.

The rearrangement uses TRBV5-8 and TRBJ1-1; possible D gene TRBD1, 6 bases. With 3 bases removed from V and 2 bases from J, the gap between germline ends came to 11 bases. CDR3 size: 14 residues. Germline V gene lookup returns CDR1 SGHTS and CDR2 YDEGEE. Written as DNA, the CDR3 is TGTGCCAGCAGCTGGGCGGGGGGCAACACTGAAGCTTTCTTT. As protein: CASSWAGGNTEAFF.

This clone is deemed medium-sized. The chain employs TRBV28 and TRBJ1-1, with no clear D. Between the trimmed V and J ends, which lost 4 bases and 3 bases, there was a span of 15 bases. Looked up from germline, CDR1 is MDHEN and CDR2 is SYDVKM. The CDR3 spans 15 residues. The CDR3 region has the DNA TGTGCCAGCAGTTCCCTTCCAGAGAAATACACTGAAGCTTTCTTT. This sequence encodes CASSSLPEKYTEAFF.

The J gene is TRBJ2-7, the V gene TRBV5-4; 7 bases are a match to TRBD1. The junction had 2 bases not matched to a gene; V was cut back by 4 bases and J by 4 bases. The CDR3 is 12 amino acids. Germline-derived CDR1 and CDR2 are SGHNT and YYREEE (reference sequence). DNA for the CDR3: TGTGCCAGCAGCACGGGACAGTACGAGCAGTACTTC. Its translation is CASSTGQYEQYF.

The chain is built from TRBV9 and TRBJ2-7; TRBD1 matches 10 bases. The CDR3 covers 16 residues. Germline CDR1 is SGDLS and CDR2 is YYNGEE. The ends lost 3 bases at V and 5 bases at J; junction bases unmatched: 11. The CDR3 spells CASSARAGTGVDEQYF. DNA for the CDR3: TGTGCCAGCAGCGCCAGAGCCGGGACAGGGGTCGACGAGCAGTACTTC.

By share, this clone counts as medium-sized (0.01 to 0.1%). This rearrangement joins TRBV30 to TRBJ1-1; D uncertain. Trimming removed 1 base from V and 1 base from J, with 7 bases in between. From germline, CDR1 is GTSNPN and CDR2 SVGIG (reference sequence). CDR3 length equals 13 residues. The chain's CDR3 is CAWSEKGNTEAFF. CDR3 DNA sequence: TGTGCCTGGAGTGAAAAAGGGAACACTGAAGCTTTCTTT.

The V call is TRBV4-2, the J call TRBJ2-7, with 8 positions matching TRBD1. With 0 bases clipped from V and 1 base from J, the junction kept 2 bases outside the gene matches. The CDR3 is 15 amino acids. The germline V gene encodes CDR1 LGHNA and CDR2 YNFKEQ. The CDR3 DNA reads TGTGCCAGCAGCCAAGAGACAGGGGAATCCTACGAGCAGTACTTC. It translates to CASSQETGESYEQYF.

V gene TRBV7-2 combines with J gene TRBJ2-3, with D hard to call. Germline CDR1 and CDR2: SGHTA and FQGNSA. This CDR3 region has 16 residues. V was clipped by 5 bases and J by 4 bases, with 19 bases between them. CDR3 in DNA: TGTGCCAGCAGCAGTCCAGCCTGGGGTATGCCAGATACGCAGTATTTT. Amino acid sequence: CASSSPAWGMPDTQYF.

The chain recombines TRBV7-8 with TRBJ2-7, with D perhaps TRBD1 or TRBD2 (5 bases each). The CDR3 totals 16 residues. Per the germline V gene, CDR1 is SGHVS and CDR2 is FQNEAQ. Trimming took 1 base from V and 2 from J, leaving 15 bases between them. In DNA, the CDR3 is TGTGCCAGCAGCTTAGGGCCCGGGACCATCACCTACGAGCAGTACTTC. The encoded protein is CASSLGPGTITYEQYF.

This clone was counted once. The chain combines TRBV6-6 with TRBJ2-1; D not certain. V lost 2 bases, J lost 8 bases, and 4 bases lay in between. The CDR3 contains 11 residues. Per germline, CDR1 MNHNY and CDR2 SVGAGI (reference sequence). CDR3 coding DNA: TGTGCCAGCAGTTACAGCGATGAGCAGTTCTTC. It is translated as CASSYSDEQFF.

The V and J genes are TRBV4-3 and TRBJ2-1; D unclear. This CDR3 spans 14 amino acids. Germline-derived CDR1 and CDR2 are LGHNA and YSLEER. V was clipped by 0 bases and J by 5 bases, with 8 bases between them. The chain's CDR3 is CASSQDSLNNEQFF. Written as DNA, the CDR3 is TGCGCCAGCAGCCAAGATTCCTTAAACAATGAGCAGTTCTTC.

The chain uses TRBV5-6 and TRBJ2-7, with 9 bases lining up with TRBD2. CDR3 length: 15 residues. Per germline, CDR1 SGHDT and CDR2 YYEEEE. After removal of 6 bases from V and 4 bases from J, the junction contained 11 bases not matched to a gene. The DNA of the CDR3 is TGTGCCAGCACCCTTAGCGGGAGAAATGGATACGAGCAGTACTTC. Translation gives CASTLSGRNGYEQYF. Using reference TRBV5-6 and TRBJ2-7 for the parts outside the CDR3, the full variable domain is DAGVTQSPTHLIKTRGQQVTLRCSPKSGHDTVSWYQQALGQGPQFIFQYYEEEERQRGNFPDRFSGHQFPNYSSELNVNALLLGDSALYLCASTLSGRNGYEQYFGPGTRLTVT.

On this clone itself: This specimen includes other DNA sequences encoding the same CDR3. CDR3 protein: CASSVGSYQETQYF. CDR3 coding DNA: TGTGCCAGCAGCGTAGGTTCGTACCAAGAGACCCAGTACTTC. This chain links TRBV9 with TRBJ2-5, with D unclear. CDR3 size: 14 residues. Germline CDR1 and CDR2: SGDLS and YYNGEE. The germline V and J ends were trimmed by 0 bases and 0 bases, with 6 bases remaining between them.

The genes are TRBV11-3 and TRBJ2-2, with 7 bases matching TRBD1. In germline, CDR1 is SGHNT, CDR2 YENEEA. J was trimmed by 2 bases and V by 7 bases; bases with no gene match: 7. This CDR3 region has 15 residues. The CDR3 reads CASKSRDSNTGELFF. DNA for the CDR3: TGTGCCAGCAAGAGTCGGGACAGTAACACCGGGGAGCTGTTTTTT.

The CDR3 spells CASSIYSVGYTF. DNA for the CDR3: TGTGCCAGCAGCATCTACAGCGTTGGCTACACCTTC. The J gene is TRBJ1-2, the V gene TRBV5-6; D remains unclear. Trimming removed 4 bases from V and 7 bases from J, with 11 bases in between. Looked up from germline, CDR1 is SGHDT and CDR2 is YYEEEE. The CDR3 has 12 residues.

The genes are TRBV11-2 and TRBJ2-7; no definite D call. Looked up from germline, CDR1 is SGHAT and CDR2 is FQNNGV. V was cut by 3 bases and J by 6 bases, with 9 bases left in between. There are 12 residues in the CDR3. CDR3 coding DNA: TGTGCCAGCAGCTTCGGCCCCCCCGAGCAGTACTTC. Its translation: CASSFGPPEQYF.

This clone was found once. The gene calls are TRBV27 and TRBJ2-1, with 16 bases that match TRBD2. This CDR3 spans 19 amino acids. The V segment lost 4 bases and the J segment 2 bases; nucleotides outside the gene matches: 8. Germline lookup yields CDR1 MNHEY and CDR2 SMNVEV (reference sequence). For the CDR3, the DNA is TGTGCCAGCAGTTCTGGTCCGGGACTAGCGGGAGGGCCCTACAATGAGCAGTTCTTC. Its translation is CASSSGPGLAGGPYNEQFF.

V gene TRBV7-6 combines with J gene TRBJ2-1; TRBD2 matches 12 bases. The CDR3 extends over 16 amino acids. With V trimmed by 2 bases and J by 5 bases, 4 bases remained unmatched. Germline lookup yields CDR1 SGHVS and CDR2 FNYEAQ. CDR3 sequence: CASSLLAGGLNNEQFF. Written as DNA, the CDR3 is TGTGCCAGCAGCTTACTAGCGGGAGGGCTAAACAATGAGCAGTTCTTC. Using reference TRBV7-6 and TRBJ2-1 for the parts outside the CDR3, the full variable domain is GAGVSQSPRYKVTKRGQDVALRCDPISGHVSLYWYRQALGQGPEFLTYFNYEAQQDKSGLPNDRFSAERPEGSISTLTIQRTEQRDSAMYRCASSLLAGGLNNEQFFGPGTRLTVL.

The CDR3 coding sequence is TGTGCCAGCAGCGCAGGGGTTGTGAACACTGAAGCTTTCTTT. Translating gives CASSAGVVNTEAFF. This sequence joins TRBV5-4 and TRBJ1-1; D might be TRBD1 (6 bases). The CDR3 has 14 residues. V was shortened by 4 bases and J by 0 bases, with 10 bases between the two germline ends. Germline V gene data show CDR1 as SGHNT and CDR2 as YYREEE (reference sequence).

The chain employs TRBV28 and TRBJ2-3, with D perhaps matching TRBD2 (6 bases). Germline V CDR1 and CDR2: MDHEN, SYDVKM. The length of the CDR3 is 13 residues. V shed 7 bases and J shed 3 bases, with 11 bases lying between them. This chain's CDR3 is CASKREWTDTQYF. The CDR3 nucleotides read TGTGCCAGCAAACGGGAGTGGACAGATACGCAGTATTTT.

Turning to this clone: At the DNA level, this CDR3 is encoded by other sequences in the same sample as well. The rearrangement links TRBV29-1 to TRBJ2-5; 9 nucleotides line up with TRBD2. Germline V lookup: CDR1 SQVTM, CDR2 ANQGSEA. The CDR3 has 15 residues. The junction had 5 bases not matched to a gene; V was cut back by 1 base and J by 2 bases. CDR3 residues: CSVEGGAGGQETQYF. CDR3 sequence (DNA): TGCAGCGTTGAAGGGGGGGCGGGGGGGCAAGAGACCCAGTACTTC.

This clone was seen a single time. The chain combines TRBV20-1 with TRBJ2-7; no clear D gene. CDR1 is DFQATT and CDR2 is SNEGSKA in the germline V gene (reference sequence). V was pared by 6 bases and J by 6 bases, with 12 bases between. The CDR3 is 11 amino acids. The CDR3 spells CSAVRLGEQYF. In DNA form, the CDR3 reads TGCAGTGCCGTGCGCCTGGGCGAGCAGTACTTC.

This chain joins TRBV20-1 and TRBJ1-1; D remains ambiguous. This CDR3 has 11 amino acids. Trimming left V 6 bases short and J 4 bases short, with 9 bases between. The germline V gene has CDR1 DFQATT and CDR2 SNEGSKA (reference sequence). As DNA, the CDR3 is TGCAGTGCCAGCGCAGGCACTGAAGCTTTCTTT. Translated: CSASAGTEAFF.

V gene TRBV6-5 combines with J gene TRBJ1-1; possible D gene TRBD1, 5 bases. CDR1 MNHEY and CDR2 SVGAGI come from the germline V gene. CDR3 length: 13 amino acids. Trimming removed 10 bases from V and 0 bases from J, with 12 bases in between. CDR3 sequence reads: CATGTGMNTEAFF. The CDR3 nucleotides read TGTGCCACCGGTACAGGCATGAACACTGAAGCTTTCTTT.

This clone occurred once. The chain has TRBV7-6 and TRBJ1-4; 7 bases align to TRBD1. CDR1 is SGHVS and CDR2 is FNYEAQ in the germline V gene. Trimming removed 4 bases from V and 6 bases from J; junction bases left unmatched: 8. The CDR3 loop spans 15 amino acids. This chain's CDR3 is CASSSQTGIDEKLFF. CDR3 DNA sequence: TGTGCCAGCAGCTCCCAGACAGGGATTGATGAAAAACTGTTTTTT.